This TCR beta chain was sequenced in a study of blood T cell repertoires in COVID-19 (dated by TCRdb to 2020 to 2021). A note on the overall study: The collaborator samples originated in the United States, Italy and Spain and spanned the acute and convalescent phases of COVID-19. The material from the prospective study consisted of cDNA or gDNA derived from T cells, B-cell-depleted T cells, or PBMCs. Deeply sampled blood TCRbeta repertoires from subjects exposed to, actively infected with, or recovered from COVID-19 were included in the dataset. The repertoires were released in a freely available public database intended as a resource for research on the immune response to SARS-CoV-2. Samples came from the ongoing ImmuneRACE study (first 160 participants) plus 1,254 subjects from 6 global collaborators. Nearly every sample came with metadata listing a de-identified subject ID, COVID-19 status, age in years and sex. HLA class I and class II types, where available, came from metadata supplied by the sample provider rather than from assay-based typing. Findings and caveats that apply to the study as a whole: The quantity of clinical and demographic metadata differed by source and by participant and was supplied without curation.

In the prospective study, participants were about 18 to 89 years old, resided in 25 or so geographic areas of the United States, and were enrolled through a virtual design. Cohort assignment in the prospective study relied on participant-reported clinical history from a screening survey and a study questionnaire. Recovered participants in ImmuneRACE Cohort 3 were defined as having two consecutive negative NP/OP PCR tests, clearance from a healthcare professional, or resolution of symptoms. In the prospective study, mobile phlebotomists collected whole blood, serum and a nasopharyngeal or oropharyngeal swab from each participant. Additional blood draws and questionnaires over an approximately two-month period could optionally be provided by prospective study participants. Before DNA extraction, prospective study blood samples were shipped either frozen or at room temperature. TCRbeta CDR3 regions were amplified from genomic DNA using the immunoSEQ Assay, a bias-controlled multiplex PCR. The authors' analysis ran thus. The number of nucleated cells in each sample was estimated by amplification of reference gene primers within the assay. To quantify the absolute abundance of each unique TCRbeta CDR3 rearrangement, sequence reads were collapsed and filtered. For each sample, productive Simpson clonality was calculated as the square root of Simpson's diversity index over productive rearrangements. TCRdb obtained this table from immuneACCESS and retained in-frame rearrangements with V and J assigned. These tables miss some clones; where compared with another copy, unresolved V genes account for less than half of the shortfall, and the remainder is unexplained. V and J calls plus clone size are reproduced from that table; the DNA served to infer D and trimming. This sample lists approximately 300,000 clones; roughly nine tenths were detected once. Of the sample, 2.6% is held by the ten largest clones.

From a lookup of the germline V gene, CDR1 and CDR2 are MGHRA and YSYEKL. V is shortened by 0 bases, J by 9 bases, and the region joining them spans 22 bases. Taken from cysteine to phenylalanine, the CDR3 has 17 residues. Only the CDR3 DNA stays, 51 bases, in frame from base 1. Comments on this clone: It lacks a known antigen. Per-base quality was not reported, and no clone a single base away is much larger than it.

The sequence is built from TRBV4-1 and TRBJ2-3; a tentative D call is TRBD2 (6 bases match). The sequencing input was PBMCs or T cells enriched from blood (not recorded which). The TCR was taken from a man in his sixties who had recovered from COVID-19. The sequenced DNA: TGCGCCAGCAGCCAAGATCGATCGGGGGTAGTTACAAGAACGCAGTATTTT. The translation is CASSQDRSGVVTRTQYF.